A selection of T cell receptor beta chains follows, all from one sample in a study of blood T cell repertoires in COVID-19. The data were produced by immunoSEQ multiplex PCR, yet TCRdb's version contains in-frame clones alone and is incomplete. This table holds about 300,000 clones, about 91% found once. The specimen was peripheral blood. These receptors were collected from a woman younger than 45 who had recovered from COVID-19. The CDR3 runs from the conserved cysteine through the conserved F or W. A D gene is named only where the DNA matches it firmly. Rows may omit the clone size; those that give it use once, few, many or a size class.

>.|TRBV27|.|TRBJ1-2
CASSPRPNYGYTF
TGTGCCAGCAGCCCTAGACCTAACTATGGCTACACCTTC
>.|TRBV6-6|TRBD1|TRBJ2-7
CASSYTGGPGEQYF
TGTGCCAGCAGTTACACAGGGGGCCCTGGGGAGCAGTACTTC
>.|TRBV2|.|TRBJ1-1
CASTGLLNTEAFF
TGTGCCAGCACCGGACTGTTGAACACTGAAGCTTTCTTT
>.|TRBV19|TRBD2|TRBJ2-2
CASSMSLYLAGDNTGELFF
TGTGCCAGTAGTATGAGTTTGTATCTAGCGGGGGACAACACCGGGGAGCTGTTTTTT
>.|TRBV28|TRBD2|TRBJ2-1
CATGDTSGGYNEQFF
TGTGCCACCGGAGACACTAGCGGGGGCTACAATGAGCAGTTCTTC
>.|TRBV5-1|TRBD1|TRBJ2-2
CASSAGTGDTGELFF
TGCGCCAGCAGCGCCGGGACAGGGGACACCGGGGAGCTGTTTTTT
>.|TRBV23-1|TRBD1|TRBJ1-2
CASSPRDRGRGGYTF
TGCGCCAGCAGTCCCCGGGACAGGGGGCGCGGGGGCTACACCTTC
>.|TRBV7-8|.|TRBJ2-7
CASSLRAGPAGEQYF
TGTGCCAGCAGCCTCCGGGCAGGGCCAGCCGGAGAGCAGTACTTC
>.|TRBV12-3/TRBV12-4|.|TRBJ1-1
CASSFRGIAEAFF
TGTGCCAGCAGTTTTAGAGGGATCGCTGAAGCTTTCTTT
>.|TRBV27|.|TRBJ2-2
CASRRANTGELFF
TGTGCCAGCAGGCGCGCGAACACCGGGGAGCTGTTTTTT
>few|TRBV9|TRBD1|TRBJ1-4
CASSVGGTGNEKLFF
TGTGCCAGCAGCGTAGGCGGGACAGGGAATGAAAAACTGTTTTTT
>.|TRBV6-2/TRBV6-3|.|TRBJ2-2
CASSYRGGNTGELFF
TGTGCCAGCAGTTACAGGGGAGGAAACACCGGGGAGCTGTTTTTT
>once|TRBV18|.|TRBJ1-2
CASSGQRGNYGYTF
TGTGCCAGCTCAGGACAGAGAGGGAACTATGGCTACACCTTC
>.|TRBV6-6|.|TRBJ1-2
CASRDTDARRDTF
TGTGCCAGCAGGGACACGGATGCGAGGAGGGACACCTTC
>.|TRBV7-8|.|TRBJ2-5
CASSLVGGVLETQYF
TGTGCCAGCAGCTTAGTGGGGGGAGTCCTAGAGACCCAGTACTTC
>.|TRBV11-2|.|TRBJ1-2
CASSSPQGRGFYGYTF
TGTGCCAGCAGCTCCCCGCAGGGGAGGGGCTTTTATGGCTACACCTTC
>.|TRBV5-8|.|TRBJ2-3
CASSLTDGGTDTQYF
TGTGCCAGCAGCTTGACTGACGGGGGAACAGATACGCAGTATTTT
>.|TRBV6-1|.|TRBJ2-2
CASIGGTGELFF
TGTGCCAGCATCGGGGGCACCGGGGAGCTGTTTTTT
>.|TRBV7-9|TRBD1|TRBJ2-7
CASSLTGGVYEQYF
TGTGCCAGCAGCTTGACAGGGGGCGTCTACGAGCAGTACTTC
>few|TRBV2|TRBD1|TRBJ2-7
CASRRAQGVAYEQYF
TGTGCCAGCAGGAGGGCACAGGGGGTAGCCTACGAGCAGTACTTC
>.|TRBV2|TRBD1|TRBJ1-2
CASSEGGSQGASYTF
TGTGCCAGCAGTGAAGGAGGGTCGCAGGGGGCGAGCTACACCTTC
>.|TRBV25-1|.|TRBJ2-7
CASRSTVPHSYEQYF
TGTGCCAGCCGTTCGACTGTCCCCCACTCCTACGAGCAGTACTTC
>.|TRBV6-1|TRBD1|TRBJ2-7
CASSAGQGAARYEQYF
TGTGCCAGCAGTGCGGGACAGGGGGCAGCCCGCTACGAGCAGTACTTC
>.|TRBV5-4|.|TRBJ2-7
CASSLAGSSYEQYF
TGTGCCAGCAGCTTGGCCGGGAGCTCCTACGAGCAGTACTTC
>few|TRBV7-2|.|TRBJ1-3
CASSPLGGRGIGNTIYF
TGTGCCAGCAGCCCCCTCGGTGGCAGGGGAATTGGAAACACCATATATTTT
>.|TRBV5-1|TRBD1|TRBJ1-1
CASSDETGGGTEAFF
TGCGCCAGCAGCGATGAAACAGGGGGAGGGACTGAAGCTTTCTTT
>few|TRBV28|.|TRBJ1-3
CASSFTTGNTIYF
TGTGCCAGCAGTTTCACAACTGGAAACACCATATATTTT
>once|TRBV4-2|TRBD2|TRBJ2-7
CASSPWTSGERYEQYF
TGTGCCAGCAGCCCATGGACTAGCGGGGAGAGGTACGAGCAGTACTTC
>.|TRBV5-1|.|TRBJ1-1
CASSFSITNTEAFF
TGCGCCAGCAGCTTCAGTATTACCAACACTGAAGCTTTCTTT
>many|TRBV7-3|.|TRBJ2-1
CASSQEQEFNEQFF
TGTGCCAGCAGCCAGGAACAAGAGTTCAATGAGCAGTTCTTC
>.|TRBV5-1|TRBD2|TRBJ2-3
CASSMSGGGTDTQYF
TGCGCCAGCAGTATGAGCGGGGGTGGGACAGATACGCAGTATTTT
>.|TRBV24-1|TRBD1|TRBJ2-5
CATSDSPGQGSETQYF
TGTGCCACCAGTGATTCACCGGGACAGGGGAGCGAGACCCAGTACTTC
>.|TRBV12-3/TRBV12-4|.|TRBJ1-1
CASSRGPNTEAFF
TGTGCCAGCAGTCGCGGTCCCAACACTGAAGCTTTCTTT
>.|TRBV3-1/TRBV3-2|.|TRBJ1-6
CASSPSGHSPLHF
TGTGCCAGCAGCCCGTCAGGTCATTCACCCCTCCACTTT
>.|TRBV13|.|TRBJ1-1
CASSSGGVLGTEAFF
TGTGCCAGCAGCTCGGGCGGGGTTTTGGGCACTGAAGCTTTCTTT
>.|TRBV5-4|TRBD1|TRBJ1-6
CASSGGTGYNSPLHF
TGTGCCAGCAGCGGCGGGACAGGGTATAATTCACCCCTCCACTTT
>.|TRBV5-1|.|TRBJ2-3
CASSPLRLEDTQYF
TGCGCCAGCTCTCCTCTGAGGCTTGAAGATACGCAGTATTTT
>.|TRBV12-5|.|TRBJ2-3
CASGLGPGGTDTQYF
TGTGCTAGTGGTCTCGGACCGGGGGGCACAGATACGCAGTATTTT
>.|TRBV30|.|TRBJ2-3
CAWSVLGAGLTDTQYF
TGTGCCTGGAGTGTACTGGGAGCGGGCCTCACAGATACGCAGTATTTT
>.|TRBV5-4|.|TRBJ2-3
CASSSGGLSTDTQYF
TGTGCCAGCAGCTCGGGGGGCCTCTCCACAGATACGCAGTATTTT
>.|TRBV18|.|TRBJ1-2
CASSPGGTDRNYGYTF
TGTGCCAGCTCACCGGGGGGAACAGATCGTAACTATGGCTACACCTTC
>.|TRBV3-1/TRBV3-2|.|TRBJ2-7
CASSEVALSNYEQYF
TGTGCCAGCAGCGAAGTAGCATTAAGCAACTACGAGCAGTACTTC
>.|TRBV7-2|TRBD1|TRBJ1-5
CASSRTGQPNQPQHF
TGTGCCAGCAGCCGGACGGGACAGCCGAATCAGCCCCAGCATTTT
>.|TRBV12-5|.|TRBJ1-6
CAPGRGNYNSPLHF
TGTGCCCCGGGGCGGGGGAACTATAATTCACCCCTCCACTTT
>.|TRBV3-1/TRBV3-2|TRBD2|TRBJ2-2
CASSQDPGGAGTGELFF
TGTGCCAGCAGCCAAGATCCGGGGGGGGCCGGCACCGGGGAGCTGTTTTTT
>.|TRBV28|.|TRBJ2-5
CASSSRLVPGETQYF
TGTGCCAGCAGTTCCCGACTAGTGCCGGGAGAGACCCAGTACTTC
>few|TRBV6-1|TRBD1|TRBJ1-5
CASSDRGDQPQHF
TGTGCCAGCAGTGACAGGGGGGATCAGCCCCAGCATTTT
>.|TRBV7-2|TRBD2|TRBJ2-7
CASSSTSGDYEQYF
TGTGCCAGCAGCTCGACTAGCGGGGACTACGAGCAGTACTTC
>.|TRBV19|TRBD2|TRBJ2-1
CASSLRLAVNLEQFF
TGTGCCAGTAGTCTTAGACTAGCTGTAAATCTTGAGCAGTTCTTC
>.|TRBV7-9|.|TRBJ1-1
CASSLLRYGSRGTEAFF
TGTGCCAGCAGCTTACTTAGGTACGGCAGCCGAGGGACTGAAGCTTTCTTT
>once|TRBV24-1|TRBD1|TRBJ1-5
CATSDPTGANQPQHF
TGTGCCACCAGTGATCCGACAGGGGCAAATCAGCCCCAGCATTTT